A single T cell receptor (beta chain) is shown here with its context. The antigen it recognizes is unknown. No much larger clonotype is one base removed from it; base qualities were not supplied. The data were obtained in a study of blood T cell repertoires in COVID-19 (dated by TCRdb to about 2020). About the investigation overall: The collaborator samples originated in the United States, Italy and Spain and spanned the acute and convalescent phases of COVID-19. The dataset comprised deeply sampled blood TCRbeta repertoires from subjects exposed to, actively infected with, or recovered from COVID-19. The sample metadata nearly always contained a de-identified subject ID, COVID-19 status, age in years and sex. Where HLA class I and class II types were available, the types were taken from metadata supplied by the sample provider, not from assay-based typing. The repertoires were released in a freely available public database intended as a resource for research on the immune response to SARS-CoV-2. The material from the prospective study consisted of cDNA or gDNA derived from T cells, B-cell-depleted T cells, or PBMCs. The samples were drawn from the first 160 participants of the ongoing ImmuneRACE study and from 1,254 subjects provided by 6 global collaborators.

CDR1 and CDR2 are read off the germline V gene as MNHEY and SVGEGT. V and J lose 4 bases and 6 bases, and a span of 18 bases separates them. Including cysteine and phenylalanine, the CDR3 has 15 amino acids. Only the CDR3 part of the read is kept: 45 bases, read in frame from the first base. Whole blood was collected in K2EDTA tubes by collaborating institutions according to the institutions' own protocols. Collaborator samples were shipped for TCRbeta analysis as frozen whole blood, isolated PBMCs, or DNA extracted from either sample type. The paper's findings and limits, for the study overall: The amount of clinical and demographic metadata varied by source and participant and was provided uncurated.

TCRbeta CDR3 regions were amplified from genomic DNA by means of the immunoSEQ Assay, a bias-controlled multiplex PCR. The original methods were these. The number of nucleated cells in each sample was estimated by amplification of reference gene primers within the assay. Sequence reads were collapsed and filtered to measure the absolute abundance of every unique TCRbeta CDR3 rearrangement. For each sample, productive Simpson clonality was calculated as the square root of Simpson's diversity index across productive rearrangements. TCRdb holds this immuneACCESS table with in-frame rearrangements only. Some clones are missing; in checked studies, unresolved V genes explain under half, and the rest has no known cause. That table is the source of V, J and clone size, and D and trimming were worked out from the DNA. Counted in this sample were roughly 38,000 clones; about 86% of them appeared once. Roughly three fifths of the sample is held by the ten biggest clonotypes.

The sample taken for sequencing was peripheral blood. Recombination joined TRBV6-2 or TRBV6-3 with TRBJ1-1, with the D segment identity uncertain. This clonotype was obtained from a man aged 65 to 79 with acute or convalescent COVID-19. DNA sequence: TGTGCCAGCAGTTTTTTTAGTAGTTTCAGCGCTGAAGCTTTCTTT. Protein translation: CASSFFSSFSAEAFF.